The present entry profiles one T cell receptor (beta chain) with its context. Ten or more counts support this clonotype. Its antigen remains undetermined. There are no base qualities to consult, and no much larger clone falls within one base. Including the terminal cysteine and phenylalanine, the CDR3 comprises 15 residues. The only DNA kept is the CDR3, 45 bases in frame from the first base. The germline V gene encodes CDR1 SGHVS and CDR2 FQNEAQ. V is shortened by 5 bases, J by 4 bases, and the region joining them spans 15 bases. The sample was run on an Illumina HiSeq 1500. TCRdb itself trimmed the public reads at Q25 with fastp, ran MiXCR and retained productive beta chains. Each CDR3 protein gets just one entry, which takes the most common genes and DNA from the rows behind it. This sample has fewer than 550,000 distinct CDR3 sequences in its table, and more than 15% of those were observed once. About 24% of the sample belongs to the ten largest clones.

The data are from a study of T cell repertoires in cytomegalovirus infection (dated by TCRdb to between 2017 and 2020). For context, the study as a whole: Because public TCR beta signatures pointed to carriage of CMV infection together with the matching HLA type, the HLA type of each donor mattered for the analysis. Beyond this particular receptor, the publication reports: Cumulative frequency of public TCR beta family members discriminated carriers of CMV infection plus the relevant HLA type in this cohort and an independent roughly 320-donor cohort. The ex vivo response was dominated by HLA-C-restricted CMV-specific TCR beta clonotypes, and the single most frequent clonotype in two of eight donors was supplied by these HLA-C-restricted clonotypes.

Sequenced material: CD8+ T cells from PBMCs. The rearrangement joined TRBV7-8 to TRBJ2-1; TRBD2 might be the D gene, on 7 matching bases. This sequence originates from a human donor in good health (CMV status not recorded). Some clones in this sample may be carry-over from other donors' samples. At the DNA level, the sequence is TGTGCCAGCAGCAAGGGGGAGGGCCTATACAATGAGCAGTTCTTC. This sequence encodes CASSKGEGLYNEQFF.